The clone carrying this TCR beta chain was seen only a few times. This sample was included in a study of shared clonotypes between healthy human individuals. About the research overall: CD4 naive and memory got three plates each, CD8 naive two, CD8 memory one.

Here immunoSEQ multiplex PCR was the method, and the copy in TCRdb shows in-frame clones only, minus some. The sample lists hundreds of thousands of clones, 92% occurring once. Germline CDR1 is MNHEY and CDR2 is SMNVEV (reference sequence). V was shortened by 2 bases and J by 0 bases, with 4 bases between the two germline ends. The CDR3 runs 13 residues. Naive CD8 cells comprised CD45RO-negative, CCR7-positively selected cells, excluding terminally differentiated effector memory CD45RA+ cells. This TCR came from a man aged 25-40 years in good health. V gene TRBV27 combines with J gene TRBJ1-2; D uncertain. Sequenced input: naive CD8+ T cells sorted from blood. This CDR3 is CASSLVPNYGYTF. The CDR3 bases are TGTGCCAGCAGTTTAGTTCCTAACTATGGCTACACCTTC.